Presented here are 8 T cell receptor beta chains from one specimen sequenced in a study of blood T cell repertoires in COVID-19. TCRdb's table, derived via immunoSEQ multiplex PCR, lists solely in-frame clones and lacks some. The table records approximately 270,000 clones, around 88% of them present only once. Input material: peripheral blood. These receptors all come from a man aged 30 to 45 with acute or convalescent COVID-19.

The chain carries TRBV6-5 and TRBJ1-2; 10 nucleotides align to TRBD1. The germline V gene encodes CDR1 MNHEY and CDR2 SVGAGI. The CDR3 is 14 residues long. J lost 5 bases, V lost 7 bases, and 7 bases had no gene match. CDR3 nucleotides: TGTGCCAGCACCCGGGACAGGGGTTTGTATGGCTACACCTTC. Encoded protein: CASTRDRGLYGYTF.

J is TRBJ2-1 and V is TRBV5-5; tentatively, D is TRBD2 (5 bases). The ends were cut back, 0 bases at V and 8 bases at J, with 21 bases in the middle. CDR3 length equals 17 residues. Germline CDR1 and CDR2: SGHKS and YYEKEE (reference sequence). CDR3 nucleotides: TGTGCCAGCAGCTTGGTAATGAGAAGAGGACCCGGGGATGAGCAGTTCTTC. Its protein is CASSLVMRRGPGDEQFF.

The rearrangement links TRBV28 to TRBJ1-2, with 8 nucleotides matching TRBD1. The CDR3 totals 13 residues. V dropped 5 bases and J dropped 4; count of bases not matched to a gene: 3. Germline V gene sequence: CDR1 MDHEN, CDR2 SYDVKM. This CDR3 is CASSQDRGYGYTF. Here the CDR3 DNA reads TGTGCCAGCAGTCAAGACAGGGGCTATGGCTACACCTTC.

The chain links TRBV6-5 to TRBJ1-6; 8 bases agree with TRBD1. CDR3 length: 16 amino acids. V lost 0 bases and J lost 9; bases outside the gene matches: 7. Germline values: CDR1 MNHEY, CDR2 SVGAGI. CDR3 sequence reads: CASSYSPGGAGSPLHF. In nucleotides, the CDR3 is TGTGCCAGCAGTTACTCACCAGGGGGCGCGGGTTCACCCCTCCACTTT.

This sequence joins TRBV19 and TRBJ1-5; D uncertain. Between the trimmed V and J ends, which lost 8 bases and 5 bases, there was a span of 13 bases. The germline V gene encodes CDR1 LNHDA and CDR2 SQIVND (reference sequence). There are 13 residues in the CDR3. The DNA of the CDR3 is TGTGCCAGTCGATCGGACTCACATCAGCCCCAGCATTTT. Its protein product is CASRSDSHQPQHF.

CDR3 sequence: CASSPPPVETQYF. The CDR3 DNA follows: TGTGCCAGCAGCCCCCCACCAGTAGAGACCCAGTACTTC. The rearrangement links TRBV7-2 to TRBJ2-5; D not resolved. CDR3 length equals 13 residues. Trimming stripped 5 bases from V and 4 bases from J, with 11 bases between. Per germline, CDR1 SGHTA and CDR2 FQGNSA.

The chain recombines TRBV6-5 with TRBJ1-2; tentatively, D is TRBD1 (5 bases). Deletions cut 2 bases from V and 2 bases from J, with 9 bases between. In germline, CDR1 is MNHEY, CDR2 SVGAGI. This CDR3 is 14 amino acids long. The CDR3 loop reads CASSYRGSNYGYTF. CDR3 nucleotides: TGTGCCAGCAGTTACAGGGGATCGAACTATGGCTACACCTTC.

The chain links TRBV5-1 to TRBJ1-3, with 7 bases that match TRBD1. V shed 0 bases and J 3 bases; nucleotides not matched to a gene: 9. Germline CDR1 SGHRS, CDR2 YFSETQ. CDR3 length: 17 residues. CDR3 sequence (DNA): TGCGCCAGCAGCTTGGCCCCCAGGACAGGTGGTGGAAACACCATATATTTT. As protein: CASSLAPRTGGGNTIYF.